The rows below give T cell receptor beta chains drawn from one sample of a study of T cells after yellow fever vaccination. A single record per CDR3 protein comes from TCRdb applying MiXCR to the 5' RACE reads. This table holds a few hundred thousand distinct CDR3 sequences, 3% to 4% found once. The starting material was CD4+ T cells sorted from PBMCs, obtained 10 days after the yellow fever booster vaccination. These receptors originate from a man aged 18 to 29 who received the YFV17D yellow fever vaccine. The CDR3 runs from the conserved cysteine through the conserved F or W.

v_call	j_call	cdr3_aa
TRBV10-1	TRBJ2-7	CAEGEKGYF
TRBV4-1	TRBJ2-3	CASSPQGRAYPDTQYF
TRBV29-1	TRBJ1-4	CSGGSEKLFF
TRBV7-9	TRBJ1-2	CASSRRMAGLEGYTF
TRBV19	TRBJ2-7	CASSYVPGQRTYEQYF
TRBV12-3/TRBV12-4	TRBJ2-3	CASNMDRTATDTQYF
TRBV19	TRBJ2-2	CASSESRAGELFF
TRBV3-1	TRBJ2-7	CASSREREEQYF
TRBV14	TRBJ2-1	CASSQMGSSYNEQFF
TRBV11-2	TRBJ2-5	CASSFLRGLAGGYQETQYF
TRBV18	TRBJ2-2	CASSQLEENTGELFF
TRBV5-5	TRBJ2-2	CASSLAEGTGGGELFF
TRBV3-1	TRBJ1-5	CASSQEGVNQPQHF
TRBV11-2	TRBJ2-1	CASSLPRGAHNSYNEQFF